These 4 T cell receptor beta chains came from one sample sequenced in a study of shared clonotypes between healthy human individuals. Some clones are missing from TCRdb's copy, which holds only in-frame ones; the method was immunoSEQ multiplex PCR. The repertoire holds more than 2,000,000 clones, with over 90% as singletons. Sequenced sample: naive CD4+ T cells from PBMCs. Subset: CD45RA+ positively selected. The origin of the receptors is a man aged 18 to 30 in good health. Some clones in this sample may be carry-over from other donors' samples.

V usage is TRBV7-2 and J usage is TRBJ2-1; TRBD2 matches at 10 bases. Germline trimming cut 6 bases from V and 4 bases from J; bases unmatched to any gene: 6. There are 15 residues in the CDR3. Germline lookup yields CDR1 SGHTA and CDR2 FQGNSA. The CDR3 DNA follows: TGTGCCAGCAGACAGGCTAGCGGGAGATACAATGAGCAGTTCTTC. Translation: CASRQASGRYNEQFF.

This clone was counted a single time. J is TRBJ2-7 and V is TRBV6-1; TRBD2 aligns across 11 bases. The CDR3 extends over 15 amino acids. The V and J ends lost 6 bases and 4 bases, in that order; junction bases with no gene match: 8. Germline CDR1 and CDR2: MNHNS and SASEGT. CDR3 loop: CASRTLAGGLYEQYF. The CDR3 nucleotides read TGTGCCAGCAGGACCCTAGCGGGAGGTCTTTACGAGCAGTACTTC.

V usage is TRBV19 and J usage is TRBJ2-6; maybe TRBD2 (6 bases). Trimming removed 9 bases at V and 2 bases at J, with 14 bases between. The CDR3 sequence is 15 residues long. The germline CDR1 and CDR2 sequences are LNHDA and SQIVND (reference sequence). CDR3 in DNA: TGTGCCAGCCGGACGGAGGGTGCTGGGGCCAACGTCCTGACTTTC. Translated: CASRTEGAGANVLTF.

The chain uses TRBV19 and TRBJ2-3; D gene uncertain. CDR1 is LNHDA and CDR2 is SQIVND in the germline V gene (reference sequence). V was cut by 6 bases and J by 1 base, with 8 bases left in between. CDR3 length equals 13 residues. The CDR3 DNA sequence: TGTGCCAGTAGCAGTATCGGCACAGATACGCAGTATTTT. Protein sequence: CASSSIGTDTQYF.